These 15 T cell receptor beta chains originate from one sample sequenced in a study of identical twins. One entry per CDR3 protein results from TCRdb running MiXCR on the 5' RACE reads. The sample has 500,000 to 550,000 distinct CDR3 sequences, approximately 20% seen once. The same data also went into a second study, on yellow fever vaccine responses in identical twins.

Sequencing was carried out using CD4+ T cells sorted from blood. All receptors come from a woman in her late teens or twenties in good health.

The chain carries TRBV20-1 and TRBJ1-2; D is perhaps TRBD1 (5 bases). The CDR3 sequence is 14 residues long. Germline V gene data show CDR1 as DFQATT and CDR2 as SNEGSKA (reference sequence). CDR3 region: CERNRGGANYGYTF. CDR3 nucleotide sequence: TGCGAACGGAATAGGGGAGGAGCTAACTATGGCTACACCTTC.

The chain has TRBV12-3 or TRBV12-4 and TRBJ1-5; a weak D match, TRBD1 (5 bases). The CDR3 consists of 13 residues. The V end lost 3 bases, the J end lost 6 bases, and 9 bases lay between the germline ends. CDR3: CASSFDRSQPQHF. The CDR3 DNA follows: TGTGCCAGCAGTTTTGACAGATCTCAGCCCCAGCATTTT.

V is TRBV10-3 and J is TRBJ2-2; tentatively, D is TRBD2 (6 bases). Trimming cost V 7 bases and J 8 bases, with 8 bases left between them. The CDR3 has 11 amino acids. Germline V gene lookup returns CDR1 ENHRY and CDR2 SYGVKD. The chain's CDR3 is CAIKGTGELFF. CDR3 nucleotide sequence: TGTGCCATCAAGGGGACTGGGGAGCTGTTTTTT.

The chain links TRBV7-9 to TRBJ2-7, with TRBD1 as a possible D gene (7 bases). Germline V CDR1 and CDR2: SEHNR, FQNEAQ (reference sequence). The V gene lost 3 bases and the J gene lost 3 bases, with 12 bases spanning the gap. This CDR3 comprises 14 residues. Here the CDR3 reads CASSLEGANYEQYF. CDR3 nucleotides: TGTGCCAGCAGCTTGGAGGGGGCTAACTACGAGCAGTACTTC.

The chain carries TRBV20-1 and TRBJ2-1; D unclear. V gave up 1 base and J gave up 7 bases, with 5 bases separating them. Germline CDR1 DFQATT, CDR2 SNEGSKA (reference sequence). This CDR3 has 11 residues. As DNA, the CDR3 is TGCAGTGCTAGAGGCCTAAATGAGCAGTTCTTC. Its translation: CSARGLNEQFF.

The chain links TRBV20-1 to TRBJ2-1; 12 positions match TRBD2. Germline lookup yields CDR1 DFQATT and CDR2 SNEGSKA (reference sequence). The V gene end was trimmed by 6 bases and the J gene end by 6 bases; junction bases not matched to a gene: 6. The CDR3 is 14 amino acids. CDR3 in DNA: TGCAGTGCCAAGACTAGCGGGAGTGTCAATGAGCAGTTCTTC. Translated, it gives CSAKTSGSVNEQFF.

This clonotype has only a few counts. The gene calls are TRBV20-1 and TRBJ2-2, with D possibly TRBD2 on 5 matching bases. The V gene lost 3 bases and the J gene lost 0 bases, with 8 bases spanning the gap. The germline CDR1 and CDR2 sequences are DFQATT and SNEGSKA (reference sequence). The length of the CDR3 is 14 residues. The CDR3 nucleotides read TGCAGTGCTAGCAAAGCGGCGAACACCGGGGAGCTGTTTTTT. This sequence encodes CSASKAANTGELFF.

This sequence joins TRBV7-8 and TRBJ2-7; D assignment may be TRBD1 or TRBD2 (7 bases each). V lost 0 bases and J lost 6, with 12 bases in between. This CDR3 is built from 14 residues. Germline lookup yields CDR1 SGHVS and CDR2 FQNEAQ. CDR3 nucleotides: TGTGCCAGCAGCTTAGCGCAGGGGGGGGGCGAGCAGTACGTC. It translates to CASSLAQGGGEQYV.

CDR3 in amino acids: CASGLPPSPGQGRHEQFF. CDR3 nucleotides: TGTGCTAGTGGTTTGCCACCCTCCCCGGGACAGGGTAGGCATGAGCAGTTCTTC. This sequence joins TRBV12-5 and TRBJ2-1; 9 nucleotides line up with TRBD1. The CDR3 has 18 amino acids. Germline values: CDR1 LGHNT, CDR2 FRNRAP. V dropped 2 bases and J dropped 8; count of bases not matched to a gene: 16. The full variable domain, its missing parts supplied by reference TRBV12-5 and TRBJ2-1, is DARVTQTPRHKVTEMGQEVTMRCQPILGHNTVFWYRQTMMQGLELLAYFRNRAPLDDSGMPKDRFSAEMPDATLATLKIQPSEPRDSAVYFCASGLPPSPGQGRHEQFFGPGTRLTVL.

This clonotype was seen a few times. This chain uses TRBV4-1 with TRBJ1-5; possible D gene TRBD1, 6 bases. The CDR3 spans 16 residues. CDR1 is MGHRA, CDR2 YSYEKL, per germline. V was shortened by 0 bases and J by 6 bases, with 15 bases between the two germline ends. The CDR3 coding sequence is TGCGCCAGCAGCCAAGATAGTCGGGGGGCGGGTCAGCCCCAGCATTTT. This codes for CASSQDSRGAGQPQHF.

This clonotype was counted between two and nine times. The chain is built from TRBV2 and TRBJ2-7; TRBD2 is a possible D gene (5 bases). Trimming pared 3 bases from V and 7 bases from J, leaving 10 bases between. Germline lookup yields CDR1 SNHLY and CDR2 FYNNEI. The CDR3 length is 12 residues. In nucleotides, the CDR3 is TGTGCCAGCAGTGACGTCGACTATGAGCAGTACTTC. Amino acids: CASSDVDYEQYF.

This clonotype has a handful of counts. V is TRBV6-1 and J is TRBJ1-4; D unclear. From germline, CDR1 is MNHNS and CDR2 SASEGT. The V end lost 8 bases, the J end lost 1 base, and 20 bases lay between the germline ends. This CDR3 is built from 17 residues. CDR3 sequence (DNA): TGTGCCAGCGGGGTCGTGTCGGGGTTTGGAACTAATGAAAAACTGTTTTTT. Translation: CASGVVSGFGTNEKLFF.

CDR3 protein: CASSPRTGMVQYV. The CDR3 coding sequence is TGTGCCAGCAGTCCTCGGACAGGGATGGTGCAGTACGTC. The V gene is TRBV28, the J gene TRBJ2-7, with TRBD1 identical over 8 bases. From germline, CDR1 is MDHEN and CDR2 SYDVKM. The V segment lost 5 bases and the J segment 9 bases; nucleotides outside the gene matches: 9. The CDR3 covers 13 residues.

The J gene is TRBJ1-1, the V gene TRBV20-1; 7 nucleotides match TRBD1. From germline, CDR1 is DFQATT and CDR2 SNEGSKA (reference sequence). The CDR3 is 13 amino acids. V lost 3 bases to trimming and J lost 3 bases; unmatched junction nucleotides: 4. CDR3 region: CSARDRRYTEAFF. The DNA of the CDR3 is TGCAGTGCTAGGGACAGGAGATACACTGAAGCTTTCTTT.

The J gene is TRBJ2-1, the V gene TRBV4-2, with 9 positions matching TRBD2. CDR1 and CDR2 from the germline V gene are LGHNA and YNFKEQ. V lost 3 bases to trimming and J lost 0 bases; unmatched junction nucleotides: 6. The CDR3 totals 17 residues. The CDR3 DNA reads TGTGCCAGCAGCCACGCTAGCGGGAAAAGCTCCTACAATGAGCAGTTCTTC. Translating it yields CASSHASGKSSYNEQFF.